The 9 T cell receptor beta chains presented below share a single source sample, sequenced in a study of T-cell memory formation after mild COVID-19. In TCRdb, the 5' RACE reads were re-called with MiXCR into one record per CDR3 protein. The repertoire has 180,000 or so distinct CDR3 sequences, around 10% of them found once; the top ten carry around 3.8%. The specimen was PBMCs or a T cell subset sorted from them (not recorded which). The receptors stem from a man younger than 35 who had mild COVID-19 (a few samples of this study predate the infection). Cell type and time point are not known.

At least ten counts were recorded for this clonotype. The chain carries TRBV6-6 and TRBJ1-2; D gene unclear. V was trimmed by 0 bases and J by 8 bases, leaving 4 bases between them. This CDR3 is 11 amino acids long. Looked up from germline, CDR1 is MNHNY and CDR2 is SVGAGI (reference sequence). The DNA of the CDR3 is TGTGCCAGCAGTTACTCCTGGGGCTACACCTTC. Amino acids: CASSYSWGYTF.

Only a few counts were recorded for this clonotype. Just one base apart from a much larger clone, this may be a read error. The CDR3: CASSLGIDQPQHF. The DNA of the CDR3 is TGTGCCAGCAGCTTAGGGATTGATCAGCCCCAGCATTTT. V and J are TRBV7-2 and TRBJ1-5; no clear D. The CDR3 length is 13 residues. CDR1 and CDR2 (germline): SGHTA, FQGNSA. Trimming took 1 base from V and 5 from J, leaving 6 bases between them.

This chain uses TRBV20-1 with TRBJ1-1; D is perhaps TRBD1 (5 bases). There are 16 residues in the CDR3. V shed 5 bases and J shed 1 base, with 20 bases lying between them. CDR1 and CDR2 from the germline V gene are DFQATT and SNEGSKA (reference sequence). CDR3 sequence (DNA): TGCAGTGCTGCACCCGGGGACCGCCCTACGAACACTGAAGCTTTCTTT. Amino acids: CSAAPGDRPTNTEAFF.

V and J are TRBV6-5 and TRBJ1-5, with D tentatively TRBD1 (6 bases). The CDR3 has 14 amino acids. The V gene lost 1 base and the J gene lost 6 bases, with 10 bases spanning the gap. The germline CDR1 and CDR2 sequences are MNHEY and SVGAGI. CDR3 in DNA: TGTGCCAGCAGTTACTTAGGGGGTAGTCAGCCCCAGCATTTT. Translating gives CASSYLGGSQPQHF.

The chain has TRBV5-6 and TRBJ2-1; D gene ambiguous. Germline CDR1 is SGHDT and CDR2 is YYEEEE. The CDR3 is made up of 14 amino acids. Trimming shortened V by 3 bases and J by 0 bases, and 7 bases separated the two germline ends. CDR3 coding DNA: TGTGCCAGCAGCTGGCTGGGCTCCTACAATGAGCAGTTCTTC. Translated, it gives CASSWLGSYNEQFF.

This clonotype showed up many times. For the CDR3, the DNA is TGCGCCAGCAGCTTGGGTGGGGATGAGCAGTTCTTC. It encodes CASSLGGDEQFF. The chain uses TRBV5-1 and TRBJ2-1; D is ambiguous. Germline V gives CDR1 SGHRS, CDR2 YFSETQ. The length of the CDR3 is 12 residues. Trimming left V 0 bases short and J 8 bases short, with 6 bases between.

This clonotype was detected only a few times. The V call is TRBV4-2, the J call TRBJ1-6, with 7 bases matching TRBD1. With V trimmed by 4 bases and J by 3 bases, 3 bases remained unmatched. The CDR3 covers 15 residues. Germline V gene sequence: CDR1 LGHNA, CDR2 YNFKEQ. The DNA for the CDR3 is TGTGCCAGCAGCCGCGGGGACAGCTATAATTCACCCCTCCACTTT. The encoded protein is CASSRGDSYNSPLHF.

For the CDR3, the DNA is TGTGCCAGCAGGCTCCAGGGTGTTGGTGAAAAACTGTTTTTT. The encoded protein is CASRLQGVGEKLFF. The chain couples TRBV12-3 or TRBV12-4 to TRBJ1-4, with D possibly TRBD1 on 5 matching bases. This CDR3 has 14 amino acids. V lost 6 bases to trimming and J lost 7 bases, with 15 bases between them.

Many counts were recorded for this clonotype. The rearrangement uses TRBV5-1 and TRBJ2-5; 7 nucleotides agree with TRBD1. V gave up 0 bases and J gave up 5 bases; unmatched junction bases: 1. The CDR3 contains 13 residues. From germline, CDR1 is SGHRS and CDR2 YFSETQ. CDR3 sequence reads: CASSLEGGETQYF. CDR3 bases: TGCGCCAGCAGCTTGGAAGGGGGCGAGACCCAGTACTTC.